The 20 T cell receptor beta chains listed next were all sequenced from one sample in a study of PD-1 blockade in mismatch repair-deficient tumors (dated by TCRdb to about 2017). The receptor library was made with the immunoSEQ multiplex PCR assay. TCRdb carries this immuneACCESS record with in-frame sequences only. Its versions omit some clonotypes, under half of them owing to an unresolved V gene in the studies checked, with the rest unexplained. The sample data list 100,000 to 150,000 clones, and about 85% of these were observed just once. Roughly 14% of the sample is held by the ten biggest clonotypes. Sequencing used peripheral blood, obtained 44 weeks after starting pembrolizumab. The receptors stem from an adult with mismatch repair-deficient cancer.

V usage is TRBV2 and J usage is TRBJ2-5, with 7 positions matching TRBD2. Trimming cost V 8 bases and J 5 bases; bases outside gene matches: 2. The germline V gene encodes CDR1 SNHLY and CDR2 FYNNEI. The length of the CDR3 is 11 residues. CDR3 amino acids: CASGREETQYF. CDR3 DNA sequence: TGTGCCAGCGGGCGGGAGGAGACCCAGTACTTC.

This chain uses TRBV5-1 with TRBJ2-1, with TRBD1 matching over 9 bases. CDR1 is SGHRS and CDR2 is YFSETQ in the germline V gene. The CDR3 is 16 amino acids. The trim removed 6 bases at V and 9 bases at J, leaving 16 bases unmatched. The CDR3 protein is CASNPTGGTGSLEQFF. As DNA, the CDR3 is TGCGCCAGCAACCCGACCGGCGGGACAGGGTCCCTTGAGCAGTTCTTC.

This chain uses TRBV10-2 with TRBJ1-2; D is unclear. CDR3 size: 13 residues. V lost 4 bases and J 4 bases, leaving 10 bases between the germline ends. Germline V lookup: CDR1 WSHSY, CDR2 SAAADI. The CDR3 sequence is CASSAVGSYGYTF. CDR3 nucleotides: TGCGCCAGCAGTGCTGTCGGGTCCTATGGCTACACCTTC.

The gene calls are TRBV25-1 and TRBJ2-5, with 9 bases matching TRBD1. V trimming: 4 bases; J trimming: 0 bases; junction bases outside the gene matches: 3. Germline CDR1 and CDR2: MGHDK and SYGVNS. This CDR3 is 15 amino acids long. The CDR3 DNA sequence: TGTGCCAGCAGTGCCGGACAGGGGTACCAAGAGACCCAGTACTTC. The encoded protein is CASSAGQGYQETQYF.

CDR3 sequence (DNA): TGTGCCAGCAGTCACAGGAGGGGGACTGAAGCTTTCTTT. Translated, it gives CASSHRRGTEAFF. The chain is built from TRBV27 and TRBJ1-1, with D perhaps matching TRBD1 (6 bases). The CDR3 is 13 amino acids. Germline assignment: CDR1 MNHEY and CDR2 SMNVEV (reference sequence). V was cut by 5 bases and J by 5 bases, with 12 bases left in between.

The chain uses TRBV4-3 and TRBJ2-1; unclear D gene. This CDR3 spans 15 amino acids. V lost 1 base and J lost 8, with 15 bases in between. Germline assignment: CDR1 LGHNA and CDR2 YSLEER. The CDR3 spells CASSQVFTAIYEQFF. The CDR3 bases are TGCGCCAGCAGCCAAGTTTTTACGGCGATCTATGAGCAGTTCTTC.

The chain uses TRBV5-8 and TRBJ1-2; D is uncertain. The ends were cut back, 0 bases at V and 6 bases at J, with 3 bases in the middle. This CDR3 region has 11 residues. In germline, CDR1 is SGHTS, CDR2 YDEGEE. The CDR3 spells CASSLEDGYTF. The CDR3 nucleotides read TGTGCCAGCAGCTTGGAAGATGGCTACACCTTC.

J is TRBJ2-1 and V is TRBV4-3; tentative D call: TRBD1 (6 bases). Germline CDR1 is LGHNA and CDR2 is YSLEER. V lost 3 bases to trimming and J lost 10 bases, with 10 bases between them. The CDR3 sequence is 12 residues long. As DNA, the CDR3 is TGCGCCAGCAGCCATACAGGGACCGAGCAGTTCTTC. Its protein product is CASSHTGTEQFF.

The CDR3 bases are TGTGCCAGTAGTATAGATACTAGCGGGAATTACGAGCAGTACTTC. Translating it yields CASSIDTSGNYEQYF. The rearrangement joins TRBV19 to TRBJ2-7; 10 bases are shared with TRBD2. The germline gives CDR1 LNHDA, CDR2 SQIVND (reference sequence). V shed 0 bases and J 4 bases; nucleotides not matched to a gene: 3. The CDR3 totals 15 residues.

This chain connects TRBV11-2 to TRBJ1-4; no reliable D call. Per the germline V gene, CDR1 is SGHAT and CDR2 is FQNNGV. Deletions cut 5 bases from V and 5 bases from J, with 12 bases between. This CDR3 region has 14 residues. This chain's CDR3 is CASSTVRENEKLFF. The CDR3 DNA sequence: TGTGCCAGCAGCACCGTACGTGAGAATGAAAAACTGTTTTTT.

Only one count was recorded for this clone. The chain combines TRBV7-3 with TRBJ2-3, with D perhaps matching TRBD1 (5 bases). V gave up 8 bases and J gave up 2 bases, with 20 bases separating them. Germline values: CDR1 SGHTA, CDR2 FQGTGA. This CDR3 has 16 amino acids. This CDR3 is CASRTFGRVDTDTQYF. In nucleotides, the CDR3 is TGTGCCAGCCGCACGTTCGGCAGGGTCGACACAGATACGCAGTATTTT.

The chain carries TRBV4-1 and TRBJ1-1, with D possibly TRBD1 on 5 matching bases. Germline-derived CDR1 and CDR2 are MGHRA and YSYEKL. The CDR3 loop spans 15 amino acids. Between the trimmed V and J ends, which lost 4 bases and 4 bases, there was a span of 16 bases. CDR3 nucleotides: TGCGCCAGCAGCCCACCTCGCGGGGGGGGCACTGAAGCTTTCTTT. Protein product: CASSPPRGGGTEAFF.

The CDR3 loop is CAWGAPAGGSYEQYF. In DNA form, the CDR3 reads TGTGCCTGGGGAGCTCCAGCGGGAGGCTCCTACGAGCAGTACTTC. J is TRBJ2-7 and V is TRBV30; 9 nucleotides match TRBD2. Trimming at V came to 5 bases and at J to 0 bases, leaving 8 bases not matched to a gene. The CDR3 has 15 residues. Germline CDR1 GTSNPN, CDR2 SVGIG (reference sequence). The full variable domain, completed using reference TRBV30 and TRBJ2-7, is SQTIHQWPATLVQPVGSPLSLECTVEGTSNPNLYWYRQAAGRGLQLLFYSVGIGQISSEVPQNLSASRPQDRQFILSSKKLLLSDSGFYLCAWGAPAGGSYEQYFGPGTRLTVT.

This clone has just one count. The V and J genes are TRBV19 and TRBJ2-2, with 11 bases matching TRBD2. CDR3 length equals 16 residues. Germline loops: CDR1 LNHDA, CDR2 SQIVND (reference sequence). Trimming took 11 bases from V and 1 from J; bases not matched to a gene: 9. CDR3 amino acids: CACVSGRAGNTGELFF. CDR3 sequence (DNA): TGTGCCTGTGTTAGCGGGAGGGCCGGGAACACCGGGGAGCTGTTTTTT.

The chain joins TRBV6-5 to TRBJ2-7; 11 bases fit TRBD1. The V and J ends lost 2 bases and 5 bases, in that order; junction bases with no gene match: 8. Germline CDR1 MNHEY, CDR2 SVGAGI. This CDR3 has 16 residues. In nucleotides, the CDR3 is TGTGCCAGCAGTTACCGGCCTTGGGGACAGGGGGACGAGCAGTACTTC. Its translation: CASSYRPWGQGDEQYF.

The chain carries TRBV29-1 and TRBJ2-3; D tentatively reads TRBD1 or TRBD2 (5 bases each). V was cut by 7 bases and J by 3 bases, with 14 bases left in between. CDR3 length: 13 residues. Germline values: CDR1 SQVTM, CDR2 ANQGSEA. CDR3 coding DNA: TGCAGCGCTGACAGAACGGGGACAGATACGCAGTATTTT. It encodes CSADRTGTDTQYF.

This clone has just a few counts. This chain links TRBV7-8 with TRBJ1-5; a possible D gene is TRBD1 (5 bases). The CDR3 has 12 residues. Trimming pared 3 bases from V and 5 bases from J, leaving 5 bases between. Looked up from germline, CDR1 is SGHVS and CDR2 is FQNEAQ. The CDR3 loop reads CASSLGDQPQHF. CDR3 nucleotides: TGTGCCAGCAGCTTGGGGGATCAGCCCCAGCATTTT. Combining the CDR3 with reference TRBV7-8 and TRBJ1-5 gives the whole variable domain GAGVSQSPRYKVAKRGQDVALRCDPISGHVSLFWYQQALGQGPEFLTYFQNEAQLDKSGLPSDRFFAERPEGSVSTLKIQRTQQEDSAVYLCASSLGDQPQHFGDGTRLSIL.

V is TRBV18 and J is TRBJ2-3, with D unclear. This CDR3 has 16 residues. V shed 2 bases and J shed 2 bases, with 14 bases lying between them. Germline V gene data show CDR1 as KGHSH and CDR2 as LQKENI. The CDR3 is CASSPTTGANTDTQYF. The CDR3 coding sequence is TGTGCCAGCTCACCAACGACCGGAGCGAACACAGATACGCAGTATTTT.

J is TRBJ2-7 and V is TRBV6-1; 9 positions match TRBD2. The trim removed 1 base at V and 2 bases at J, leaving 3 bases unmatched. The CDR3 spans 15 residues. Germline V gene sequence: CDR1 MNHNS, CDR2 SASEGT. CDR3 sequence reads: CASSEVASGAYEQYF. Here the CDR3 DNA reads TGTGCCAGCAGTGAAGTAGCTAGCGGGGCCTACGAGCAGTACTTC.

This chain links TRBV2 with TRBJ2-3, with D hard to call. There are 13 residues in the CDR3. The ends were cut back, 10 bases at V and 2 bases at J, with 13 bases in the middle. Per germline, CDR1 SNHLY and CDR2 FYNNEI. The CDR3 region has the DNA TGTGCCAACTTTTCGAGACCCACAGATACGCAGTATTTT. Translated: CANFSRPTDTQYF.